Presented here are 28 T cell receptor beta chains from one specimen sequenced in a study of cytomegalovirus exposure and HLA in healthy donors (dated by TCRdb to about 2017). Library preparation employed the immunoSEQ multiplex PCR assay. The multiplex PCR relied on a mix of 60 forward primers for TCR Vbeta segments and 13 reverse primers for TCR Jbeta segments. Here the immuneACCESS table is served through TCRdb, limited to in-frame sequences with V and J called. Missing clones are a known gap in these copies; in checked studies unresolved V genes cover under half, and the rest lacks a known reason. The sample table records 130,000 to 150,000 clones; 60% to 80% of these occur just once. Roughly 0.87% of the sample is held by the ten biggest clonotypes. The sample taken for sequencing was PBMCs. These TCRs come from a man between 18 and 35 years old in good health and CMV-seronegative.

V usage is TRBV19 and J usage is TRBJ1-1; 8 nucleotides match TRBD1. V trimming: 5 bases; J trimming: 6 bases; junction bases outside the gene matches: 8. CDR1 LNHDA and CDR2 SQIVND come from the germline V gene (reference sequence). The CDR3 runs 14 residues. The CDR3 DNA follows: TGTGCCAGTAGTCACCGGACAGGGCACGCTGAAGCTTTCTTT. It is translated as CASSHRTGHAEAFF.

The rearrangement uses TRBV18 and TRBJ1-3; 8 bases agree with TRBD1. The CDR3 runs to 14 residues. Germline V gene sequence: CDR1 KGHSH, CDR2 LQKENI. V lost 6 bases to trimming and J lost 8 bases; unmatched junction nucleotides: 9. The CDR3 loop reads CASSLTGAQDTIYF. The CDR3, as DNA: TGTGCCAGCTCCCTGACAGGGGCGCAGGACACCATATATTTT.

This chain connects TRBV6-5 to TRBJ2-7; no reliable D call. From germline, CDR1 is MNHEY and CDR2 SVGAGI. The CDR3 runs 12 residues. Between the trimmed V and J ends, which lost 8 bases and 4 bases, there was a span of 12 bases. The CDR3, as DNA: TGTGCCAGCGCCCCAGGTCCTTACGAGCAGTACTTC. Translated, it gives CASAPGPYEQYF.

V is TRBV7-2 and J is TRBJ1-6; 7 bases map to TRBD1. This CDR3 contains 15 residues. The germline V gene encodes CDR1 SGHTA and CDR2 FQGNSA. V gave up 5 bases and J gave up 9 bases; unmatched junction bases: 10. The CDR3 DNA is TGTGCCAGCAGCCTATCGACAGGGCAAAGTTCACCCCTCCACTTT. Translated: CASSLSTGQSSPLHF. Full variable domain (remainder filled in from reference TRBV7-2 and TRBJ1-6): GAGVSQSPSNKVTEKGKDVELRCDPISGHTALYWYRQSLGQGLEFLIYFQGNSAPDKSGLPSDRFSAERTGGSVSTLTIQRTQQEDSAVYLCASSLSTGQSSPLHFGNGTRLTVT.

The rearrangement links TRBV2 to TRBJ1-2, with a weak D call TRBD1 (5 bases). Trimming cost V 4 bases and J 0 bases, with 9 bases left between them. Looked up from germline, CDR1 is SNHLY and CDR2 is FYNNEI. The CDR3 contains 14 residues. The CDR3, as DNA: TGTGCCAGCAGTGCAAGACAGACTAACTATGGCTACACCTTC. Residues: CASSARQTNYGYTF. The full variable domain, its missing parts supplied by reference TRBV2 and TRBJ1-2, is EPEVTQTPSHQVTQMGQEVILRCVPISNHLYFYWYRQILGQKVEFLVSFYNNEISEKSEIFDDQFSVERPDGSNFTLKIRSTKLEDSAMYFCASSARQTNYGYTFGSGTRLTVV.

The chain combines TRBV5-5 with TRBJ2-7; perhaps TRBD1 as D (6 bases). This CDR3 is 15 amino acids long. The germline V and J ends were trimmed by 3 bases and 0 bases, with 13 bases remaining between them. CDR1 and CDR2 (germline): SGHKS, YYEKEE (reference sequence). In nucleotides, the CDR3 is TGTGCCAGCAGCTCCAACAGGGAAAGCTCCTACGAGCAGTACTTC. Translating gives CASSSNRESSYEQYF.

The genes are TRBV7-9 and TRBJ2-5, with 7 bases aligning to TRBD1. Germline CDR1 SEHNR, CDR2 FQNEAQ (reference sequence). This CDR3 region has 15 residues. J lost 5 bases, V lost 5 bases, and 11 bases had no gene match. The CDR3 nucleotides read TGTGCCAGCAGCGAAACCCCGGGACAGAGGGAGACCCAGTACTTC. This sequence encodes CASSETPGQRETQYF.

The chain combines TRBV27 with TRBJ2-5; TRBD2 might be the D (7 bases). Near its end, the DNA agrees better with TRBJ2-7, so the J call may be wrong. This CDR3 has 17 amino acids. Per germline, CDR1 MNHEY and CDR2 SMNVEV (reference sequence). The CDR3 region is CASSLGSGGPKNYEQYF. CDR3 coding DNA: TGTGCCAGCAGTCTGGGGTCCGGGGGGCCCAAGAACTACGAGCAGTACTTC.

The chain is built from TRBV6-5 and TRBJ1-2; 7 nucleotides match TRBD1. This CDR3 is 15 amino acids long. V lost 7 bases to trimming and J lost 3 bases; unmatched junction nucleotides: 11. CDR1 is MNHEY, CDR2 SVGAGI, per germline. The CDR3 loop reads CASKARQGIDYGYTF. CDR3 nucleotides: TGTGCCAGCAAAGCGAGACAGGGTATTGACTATGGCTACACCTTC.

The rearrangement joins TRBV4-1 to TRBJ2-5; TRBD2 matches 10 bases. V was clipped by 0 bases and J by 2 bases; unmatched bases: 15. This CDR3 spans 20 amino acids. The germline CDR1 and CDR2 sequences are MGHRA and YSYEKL. Here the CDR3 reads CASSQDGVGLAGAPQETQYF. CDR3 DNA: TGCGCCAGCAGCCAAGATGGGGTGGGCCTAGCGGGGGCCCCACAAGAGACCCAGTACTTC.

CDR3 DNA: TGTGCCAGCAGTGCCCGGGACATCAGCAATCAGCCCCAGCATTTT. It encodes CASSARDISNQPQHF. V usage is TRBV2 and J usage is TRBJ1-5; possibly TRBD1 for D (6 bases). This CDR3 spans 15 amino acids. Germline-derived CDR1 and CDR2 are SNHLY and FYNNEI. V lost 4 bases and J 1 base, leaving 11 bases between the germline ends.

This chain links TRBV5-5 with TRBJ1-4; D is ambiguous. CDR1 is SGHKS, CDR2 YYEKEE, per germline (reference sequence). The CDR3 covers 15 residues. V lost 0 bases and J lost 7, with 13 bases in between. CDR3 sequence (DNA): TGTGCCAGCAGCTTGGATGGAGATCCTAGTGAAAAACTGTTTTTT. This gives the protein CASSLDGDPSEKLFF. The full variable domain, completed using reference TRBV5-5 and TRBJ1-4, is DAGVTQSPTHLIKTRGQQVTLRCSPISGHKSVSWYQQVLGQGPQFIFQYYEKEERGRGNFPDRFSARQFPNYSSELNVNALLLGDSALYLCASSLDGDPSEKLFFGSGTQLSVL.

V gene TRBV6-6 combines with J gene TRBJ1-2, with TRBD1 matching over 8 bases. V shed 5 bases and J 4 bases; nucleotides not matched to a gene: 6. Germline assignment: CDR1 MNHNY and CDR2 SVGAGI (reference sequence). This CDR3 has 14 residues. For the CDR3, the DNA is TGTGCCAGCAGTCCGGACAGGGTCGGCTATGGCTACACCTTC. Protein product: CASSPDRVGYGYTF.

The chain uses TRBV6-6 and TRBJ1-5; TRBD1 matches 10 bases. There are 15 residues in the CDR3. V was clipped by 5 bases and J by 6 bases; unmatched bases: 7. Germline CDR1 is MNHNY and CDR2 is SVGAGI (reference sequence). The CDR3 sequence: CASSARQGAGQPQHF. The CDR3 DNA follows: TGTGCCAGCAGTGCCCGACAGGGGGCGGGTCAGCCCCAGCATTTT.

The chain recombines TRBV20-1 with TRBJ1-2; D gene unclear. The CDR3 has 10 residues. The germline V gene has CDR1 DFQATT and CDR2 SNEGSKA (reference sequence). V was shortened by 6 bases and J by 5 bases, with 7 bases between the two germline ends. As DNA, the CDR3 is TGCAGTGCCTGGACTTATGGCTACACCTTC. Its translation is CSAWTYGYTF.

This rearrangement joins TRBV19 to TRBJ2-2, with a weak D call TRBD1 (6 bases). Germline V CDR1 and CDR2: LNHDA, SQIVND (reference sequence). The CDR3 length is 14 residues. Trimming shortened V by 4 bases and J by 4 bases, and 10 bases separated the two germline ends. Here the CDR3 reads CASSSRGGTGELFF. The CDR3 coding sequence is TGTGCCAGTAGTAGCAGGGGTGGCACCGGGGAGCTGTTTTTT.

This chain joins TRBV6-6 and TRBJ1-3; no definite D call. CDR1 and CDR2 from the germline V gene are MNHNY and SVGAGI (reference sequence). Trimming took 10 bases from V and 4 from J, leaving 17 bases between them. The CDR3 has 14 residues. CDR3 bases: TGTGCCACAGCTACAGCTTCTTTAGGAAACACCATATATTTT. Its protein product is CATATASLGNTIYF.

This clone has more than one count but fewer than ten. The chain uses TRBV6-5 and TRBJ1-2, with D tentatively TRBD1 (5 bases). This CDR3 is 12 amino acids long. V gave up 5 bases and J gave up 7 bases, with 11 bases separating them. Germline assignment: CDR1 MNHEY and CDR2 SVGAGI. CDR3 protein: CASSPGPGGYTF. CDR3 sequence (DNA): TGTGCCAGCAGTCCAGGGCCGGGTGGCTACACCTTC.

The chain employs TRBV7-9 and TRBJ1-6; 7 nucleotides agree with TRBD1. CDR1 and CDR2 from the germline V gene are SEHNR and FQNEAQ (reference sequence). After removal of 5 bases from V and 5 bases from J, the junction contained 6 bases not matched to a gene. The CDR3 totals 15 residues. The CDR3 here is CASSPSGTDNSPLHF. CDR3 nucleotides: TGTGCCAGCAGCCCCTCCGGGACAGATAATTCACCCCTCCACTTT. The full variable domain, completed using reference TRBV7-9 and TRBJ1-6, is DTGVSQNPRHKITKRGQNVTFRCDPISEHNRLYWYRQTLGQGPEFLTYFQNEAQLEKSRLLSDRFSAERPKGSFSTLEIQRTEQGDSAMYLCASSPSGTDNSPLHFGNGTRLTVT.

V and J are TRBV9 and TRBJ1-2; 8 nucleotides line up with TRBD1. The CDR3 runs 15 residues. Germline V gives CDR1 SGDLS, CDR2 YYNGEE. The V segment lost 2 bases and the J segment 4 bases; nucleotides outside the gene matches: 7. The CDR3 bases are TGTGCCAGCAGCGTTAATGAGGACAGGGCCTATGGCTACACCTTC. Amino acid sequence: CASSVNEDRAYGYTF.

This clone appeared a single time. The chain links TRBV19 to TRBJ1-2; 12 nucleotides match TRBD1. This CDR3 region has 17 residues. Looked up from germline, CDR1 is LNHDA and CDR2 is SQIVND (reference sequence). V shed 0 bases, J shed 8 bases, and the junction held 10 bases outside the gene matches. This chain's CDR3 is CASSIDRPGTGGKGYTF. CDR3 in DNA: TGTGCCAGTAGTATAGATCGTCCCGGGACAGGGGGCAAGGGCTACACCTTC.

The chain joins TRBV29-1 to TRBJ1-2; 7 bases align to TRBD1. This CDR3 region has 12 residues. Germline V gives CDR1 SQVTM, CDR2 ANQGSEA. J was trimmed by 4 bases and V by 3 bases; bases with no gene match: 2. The CDR3 bases are TGCAGCGTTGAGGACAGGTTCTATGGCTACACCTTC. Amino acids: CSVEDRFYGYTF.

This clone was detected a few times. The chain links TRBV19 to TRBJ1-6; the match to TRBD1 covers 8 bases. J lost 7 bases, V lost 5 bases, and 13 bases had no gene match. Germline CDR1 is LNHDA and CDR2 is SQIVND (reference sequence). This CDR3 region has 17 residues. CDR3 sequence: CASSAGTGHHWNSPLHF. DNA for the CDR3: TGTGCCAGTAGTGCCGGGACAGGACACCACTGGAATTCACCCCTCCACTTT.

The table lists this clone with a few counts. The rearrangement uses TRBV5-1 and TRBJ1-1; D call uncertain. Germline V CDR1 and CDR2: SGHRS, YFSETQ. The CDR3 has 16 residues. The ends were cut back, 1 base at V and 5 bases at J, with 18 bases in the middle. The DNA of the CDR3 is TGCGCCAGCAGCTTGAGTCGGGGTACAGCTGTGACTGAAGCTTTCTTT. As protein: CASSLSRGTAVTEAFF.

The chain couples TRBV5-1 to TRBJ2-2; maybe TRBD1 (6 bases). V gave up 4 bases and J gave up 0 bases, with 16 bases separating them. Germline V gene data show CDR1 as SGHRS and CDR2 as YFSETQ. The CDR3 runs to 17 residues. CDR3 sequence: CASSQGTGTTNTGELFF. The CDR3 DNA reads TGCGCCAGCAGCCAGGGGACCGGGACAACGAACACCGGGGAGCTGTTTTTT. Filled out from reference TRBV5-1 and TRBJ2-2, the complete variable domain reads KAGVTQTPRYLIKTRGQQVTLSCSPISGHRSVSWYQQTPGQGLQFLFEYFSETQRNKGNFPGRFSGRQFSNSRSEMNVSTLELGDSALYLCASSQGTGTTNTGELFFGEGSRLTVL.

This clone was observed a single time. The rearrangement joins TRBV4-3 to TRBJ2-5; D unresolved. The tail of the sequence fits TRBJ2-7 better, so the J call may be wrong. Germline V gives CDR1 LGHNA, CDR2 YSLEER. This CDR3 has 15 residues. CDR3 region: CASSQESWGSYEQYF. CDR3 nucleotide sequence: TGCGCCAGCAGCCAAGAATCTTGGGGCTCCTACGAGCAGTACTTC.

This chain links TRBV28 with TRBJ1-2; weak D call: TRBD1 (6 bases). The CDR3 totals 18 residues. CDR1 is MDHEN, CDR2 SYDVKM, per germline. Trimming removed 6 bases at V and 3 bases at J, with 26 bases between. The CDR3 bases are TGTGCCAGCAGGCCTCTGAAAGGGACACGACACCTTCACTATGGCTACACCTTC. This encodes CASRPLKGTRHLHYGYTF.

The rearrangement joins TRBV5-1 to TRBJ2-6, with D perhaps matching TRBD1 (5 bases). V was cut by 5 bases and J by 4 bases, with 16 bases left in between. CDR1 SGHRS and CDR2 YFSETQ come from the germline V gene. This CDR3 is 16 amino acids long. The CDR3 sequence: CASRYQGVGGANVLTF. CDR3 coding DNA: TGCGCCAGCAGGTATCAGGGTGTAGGAGGGGCCAACGTCCTGACTTTC. The whole variable domain, remainder taken from reference TRBV5-1 and TRBJ2-6, is KAGVTQTPRYLIKTRGQQVTLSCSPISGHRSVSWYQQTPGQGLQFLFEYFSETQRNKGNFPGRFSGRQFSNSRSEMNVSTLELGDSALYLCASRYQGVGGANVLTFGAGSRLTVL.